This TCR beta chain was identified in a study of blood T cell repertoires in COVID-19. Study in general: The analysed material was cDNA or gDNA that came from T cells, B-cell-depleted T cells, or PBMCs.

Some clones are missing from TCRdb's copy, which holds only in-frame ones; the method was immunoSEQ multiplex PCR. The data contain some 390,000 clones, 85% to 90% of them singletons. V shed 5 bases and J shed 0 bases, with 16 bases lying between them. Germline V lookup: CDR1 SGHTA, CDR2 FQGNSA. The length of the CDR3 is 16 residues. Source material: PBMCs or T cells enriched from blood (not recorded which). The V and J genes are TRBV7-2 and TRBJ1-2; D is possibly TRBD1 (6 bases). The sequence was obtained from a man in his thirties or forties who had recovered from COVID-19. The CDR3, as DNA: TGTGCCAGCAGCGTAACCCGGGACATCTCTAACTATGGCTACACCTTC. It encodes CASSVTRDISNYGYTF.